Below, 21 T cell receptor beta chains from the same sample are listed, as sequenced in a study of shared clonotypes between healthy human individuals. It was CD45RO-negative cells, positively selected for CCR7, that made up naive CD8 cells, with terminally differentiated effector memory CD45RA+ cells excluded. Sequencing was performed with immunoSEQ multiplex PCR; in TCRdb, only in-frame clones are kept and a portion is missing. Of some 2.1 million clones in the sample, over 85% are singletons; the top ten hold less than 2%. Material: naive CD8+ T cells from PBMCs. These receptors were taken from a man aged 18 to 29 in good health. Some clones in this sample may be carry-over from other donors' samples.

This chain connects TRBV2 to TRBJ2-5; 10 bases match TRBD2. Germline trimming cut 6 bases from V and 5 bases from J; bases unmatched to any gene: 9. The CDR3 is 15 amino acids. Looked up from germline, CDR1 is SNHLY and CDR2 is FYNNEI. The CDR3 nucleotides are TGTGCCAGCAGGAACCGACTAGCGGGCAGGGAGACCCAGTACTTC. Its translation is CASRNRLAGRETQYF. Full variable domain (rest looked up from reference TRBV2 and TRBJ2-5): EPEVTQTPSHQVTQMGQEVILRCVPISNHLYFYWYRQILGQKVEFLVSFYNNEISEKSEIFDDQFSVERPDGSNFTLKIRSTKLEDSAMYFCASRNRLAGRETQYFGPGTRLLVL.

This rearrangement joins TRBV7-9 to TRBJ2-3; 9 nucleotides agree with TRBD2. CDR3 length: 16 amino acids. Germline V gene sequence: CDR1 SEHNR, CDR2 FQNEAQ (reference sequence). The V segment lost 6 bases and the J segment 4 bases; nucleotides outside the gene matches: 11. The CDR3 sequence: CASRPPRVAGADTQYF. The CDR3 bases are TGTGCCAGCAGGCCCCCGAGAGTAGCGGGAGCAGATACGCAGTATTTT.

This sequence joins TRBV6-1 and TRBJ2-7, with D maybe TRBD2 (5 bases). Germline CDR1 reads MNHNS; CDR2 reads SASEGT. CDR3 size: 13 residues. V lost 5 bases to trimming and J lost 3 bases, with 11 bases between them. For the CDR3, the DNA is TGTGCCAGCAGTTTTAAGCGGAACTACGAGCAGTACTTC. It codes for CASSFKRNYEQYF.

The J gene is TRBJ2-5, the V gene TRBV7-2; D might be TRBD2 (6 bases). The CDR3 length is 16 residues. The germline V and J ends were trimmed by 4 bases and 4 bases, with 19 bases remaining between them. Germline V gene sequence: CDR1 SGHTA, CDR2 FQGNSA. Written as DNA, the CDR3 is TGTGCCAGCAGCTCCCCCCGGGGGAGGTTGCCAGAGACCCAGTACTTC. Protein: CASSSPRGRLPETQYF.

The chain employs TRBV5-1 and TRBJ2-2; TRBD2 aligns across 8 bases. The CDR3 has 17 residues. The germline gives CDR1 SGHRS, CDR2 YFSETQ. J lost 2 bases, V lost 2 bases, and 8 bases had no gene match. CDR3 sequence: CASSFDGAGGNTGELFF. The CDR3 DNA sequence: TGCGCCAGCAGCTTCGATGGGGCGGGAGGAAACACCGGGGAGCTGTTTTTT.

This chain joins TRBV5-5 and TRBJ2-7; tentatively, D is TRBD2 (6 bases). V was cut by 4 bases and J by 3 bases, with 14 bases left in between. CDR1 and CDR2 from the germline V gene are SGHKS and YYEKEE (reference sequence). CDR3 length: 14 amino acids. For the CDR3, the DNA is TGTGCCAGCAGCCCCTGGGCGGGGAGCTACGAGCAGTACTTC. It encodes CASSPWAGSYEQYF.

This clone was detected only a few times. The chain uses TRBV13 and TRBJ2-1; 9 bases agree with TRBD2. Germline trimming cut 8 bases from V and 5 bases from J; bases unmatched to any gene: 10. This CDR3 is built from 15 residues. Germline V gives CDR1 PRHDT, CDR2 FYEKMQ (reference sequence). CDR3 in DNA: TGTGCCAGCCGAAAGGTGCGGGAGGGCCACAATGAGCAGTTCTTC. It translates to CASRKVREGHNEQFF.

The chain has TRBV7-9 and TRBJ1-1; no firm D call. V was cut by 5 bases and J by 10 bases, with 23 bases left in between. The CDR3 covers 15 residues. Germline loops: CDR1 SEHNR, CDR2 FQNEAQ (reference sequence). The CDR3 protein is CASSPELGKVSGAFF. The DNA of the CDR3 is TGTGCCAGCAGCCCCGAGTTGGGGAAAGTATCGGGAGCTTTCTTT. Drawing the rest from reference TRBV7-9 and TRBJ1-1, the complete variable domain is DTGVSQNPRHKITKRGQNVTFRCDPISEHNRLYWYRQTLGQGPEFLTYFQNEAQLEKSRLLSDRFSAERPKGSFSTLEIQRTEQGDSAMYLCASSPELGKVSGAFFGQGTRLTVV.

The genes are TRBV6-1 and TRBJ1-1; unclear D gene. V was clipped by 9 bases and J by 0 bases, with 11 bases between them. The CDR3 contains 13 residues. CDR1 is MNHNS, CDR2 SASEGT, per germline. The CDR3 nucleotides are TGTGCCAGTTTGGGGAACTTGAACACTGAAGCTTTCTTT. Its translation is CASLGNLNTEAFF.

The chain carries TRBV6-5 and TRBJ1-1; 8 nucleotides agree with TRBD1. Per germline, CDR1 MNHEY and CDR2 SVGAGI. Unmatched junction bases numbered 11, after V lost 7 bases and J lost 7 bases. This CDR3 comprises 14 residues. The CDR3 nucleotides read TGTGCCAGCACTTTTCGGACAGGGCTTAATGAAGCTTTCTTT. It translates to CASTFRTGLNEAFF.

The rearrangement joins TRBV5-1 to TRBJ2-2; TRBD2 agrees at 11 bases. Trimming took 0 bases from V and 6 from J; bases not matched to a gene: 4. Per germline, CDR1 SGHRS and CDR2 YFSETQ. The CDR3 contains 16 residues. The DNA for the CDR3 is TGCGCCAGCAGCTTGGTCCCTAGCGGGAGGTCCGGGGAGCTGTTTTTT. Translation: CASSLVPSGRSGELFF.

The chain has TRBV28 and TRBJ2-3; D unresolved. CDR3 length: 15 residues. Germline lookup yields CDR1 MDHEN and CDR2 SYDVKM. With 3 bases removed from V and 8 bases from J, the gap between germline ends came to 18 bases. In DNA form, the CDR3 reads TGTGCCAGCAGTTTTAGCACTAAGGCTACTGGTACGCAGTATTTT. This sequence encodes CASSFSTKATGTQYF.

This clone was observed a single time. The rearrangement uses TRBV6-5 and TRBJ2-7; D may correspond to TRBD1 or TRBD2 (7 bases each). The CDR3 has 14 residues. The V and J ends lost 4 bases and 7 bases respectively, with 17 bases between them. Germline V gene lookup returns CDR1 MNHEY and CDR2 SVGAGI. CDR3 nucleotides: TGTGCCAGCAGTTCCGGTGACAGGGAGGGTGAGCAGTACTTC. It specifies CASSSGDREGEQYF.

CDR3 DNA sequence: TGTGCCAGTAGCCCGAGGGGGCCCAATGAAAAACTGTTTTTT. It specifies CASSPRGPNEKLFF. This chain uses TRBV19 with TRBJ1-4, with 7 bases that match TRBD1. CDR1 is LNHDA and CDR2 is SQIVND in the germline V gene (reference sequence). The V and J ends lost 6 bases and 5 bases, in that order; junction bases with no gene match: 6. This CDR3 spans 14 amino acids.

This chain joins TRBV27 and TRBJ2-5; tentatively, D is TRBD1 (7 bases). CDR3 length equals 16 residues. Trimming shortened V by 3 bases and J by 5 bases, and 19 bases separated the two germline ends. CDR1 is MNHEY, CDR2 SMNVEV, per germline (reference sequence). CDR3 nucleotide sequence: TGTGCCAGCAGTTTGATGAGGGTCAGGGGGGTGGAGACCCAGTACTTC. Its translation: CASSLMRVRGVETQYF.

CDR3 sequence reads: CASSPTGGRVTEAFF. In DNA form, the CDR3 reads TGTGCCAGCAGTCCGACAGGGGGTCGGGTCACTGAAGCTTTCTTT. The V gene is TRBV27, the J gene TRBJ1-1; 9 bases are a match to TRBD1. CDR1 MNHEY and CDR2 SMNVEV come from the germline V gene (reference sequence). The CDR3 is 15 residues long. Trimming at V came to 5 bases and at J to 4 bases, leaving 8 bases not matched to a gene.

The gene calls are TRBV27 and TRBJ1-1; 7 nucleotides align to TRBD1. The CDR3 is made up of 16 amino acids. The V and J ends lost 7 bases and 1 base, in that order; junction bases with no gene match: 12. Germline CDR1 and CDR2: MNHEY and SMNVEV (reference sequence). The CDR3 sequence is CASTPSPRQGNTEAFF. CDR3 DNA: TGTGCCAGCACACCCTCCCCGAGACAGGGGAACACTGAAGCTTTCTTT.

The chain carries TRBV5-5 and TRBJ2-7; D gene ambiguous. Germline CDR1 SGHKS, CDR2 YYEKEE (reference sequence). The CDR3 loop spans 16 amino acids. V shed 2 bases and J shed 7 bases, with 22 bases lying between them. This chain's CDR3 is CASSFRVSVTDWEQYF. The CDR3 bases are TGTGCCAGCAGCTTCCGGGTTTCGGTTACAGATTGGGAGCAGTACTTC.

Concerning this clone itself: The sample has other DNA sequences that encode this CDR3 too. The J gene is TRBJ2-3, the V gene TRBV27; D is ambiguous. The CDR3 sequence is 15 residues long. V lost 6 bases and J 2 bases, leaving 15 bases between the germline ends. Germline CDR1 and CDR2: MNHEY and SMNVEV (reference sequence). Here the CDR3 reads CASSLSSYNTDTQYF. The CDR3 nucleotides read TGTGCCAGCAGCCTCTCTTCTTATAACACAGATACGCAGTATTTT.

V is TRBV6-5 and J is TRBJ1-5, with D maybe TRBD1 (5 bases). This CDR3 is built from 15 residues. The germline V gene encodes CDR1 MNHEY and CDR2 SVGAGI. Trimming pared 6 bases from V and 2 bases from J, leaving 14 bases between. The CDR3 nucleotides read TGTGCCAGCAGCCCGATGGGGGGAGGCAATCAGCCCCAGCATTTT. Translating gives CASSPMGGGNQPQHF.

V is TRBV5-1 and J is TRBJ2-3; 11 positions match TRBD2. CDR3 size: 16 residues. Germline CDR1 SGHRS, CDR2 YFSETQ. Trimming at V came to 1 base and at J to 2 bases, leaving 3 bases not matched to a gene. This CDR3 is CASSLSLAGDTDTQYF. The CDR3 coding sequence is TGCGCCAGCAGCTTGTCACTAGCGGGGGACACAGATACGCAGTATTTT. The entire variable domain, with the rest obtained from reference TRBV5-1 and TRBJ2-3, is as follows: KAGVTQTPRYLIKTRGQQVTLSCSPISGHRSVSWYQQTPGQGLQFLFEYFSETQRNKGNFPGRFSGRQFSNSRSEMNVSTLELGDSALYLCASSLSLAGDTDTQYFGPGTRLTVL.